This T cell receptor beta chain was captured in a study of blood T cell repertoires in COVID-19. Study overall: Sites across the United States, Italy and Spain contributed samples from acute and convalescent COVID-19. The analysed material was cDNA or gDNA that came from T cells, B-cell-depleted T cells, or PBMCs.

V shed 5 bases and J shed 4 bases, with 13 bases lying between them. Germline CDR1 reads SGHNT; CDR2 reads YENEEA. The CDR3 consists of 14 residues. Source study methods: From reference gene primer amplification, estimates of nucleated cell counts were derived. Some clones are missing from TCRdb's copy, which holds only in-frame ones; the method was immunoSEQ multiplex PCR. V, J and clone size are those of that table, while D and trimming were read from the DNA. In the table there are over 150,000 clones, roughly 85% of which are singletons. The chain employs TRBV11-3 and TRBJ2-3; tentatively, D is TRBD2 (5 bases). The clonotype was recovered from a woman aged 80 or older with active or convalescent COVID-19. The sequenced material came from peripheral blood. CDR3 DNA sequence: TGTGCCAGCAGCGGAGGCAGGTTCCCAGATACGCAGTATTTT. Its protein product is CASSGGRFPDTQYF.